These 2 T cell receptor beta chains originate from one sample sequenced in a study of regulatory T cells in long-lasting Graves disease (dated by TCRdb to about 2021). In the paper's terms, the time point label means: persistent/refractory GD, antithyroid drugs over 5 years with positive TRAb. For both TCR sequencing and RNA sequencing, RNA was extracted from PBMCs using TRIzol. The library was made by multiplex PCR. The sequencer listed for this sample is Illumina HiSeq 4000. iRepertoire HTBI primers and Arm-PCR amplification of CDR3 regions were used to construct TCR beta libraries. TCRdb reran the public reads through fastp at Q25 and MiXCR, keeping productive beta chains. A single entry per CDR3 protein holds the most common genes and DNA from its merged rows. Here the sample has 500,000 to 800,000 distinct CDR3 sequences; around 30% occur a single time. 42% of the sample is taken by the ten largest.

The sequencing used peripheral blood mononuclear cells (PBMCs), collected when the disease was refractory, from a patient treated with antithyroid drugs. These receptors were collected from a female donor with Graves disease.

This clonotype was found a few times. The chain couples TRBV2 to TRBJ1-2, with 12 bases lining up with TRBD1. CDR3 length: 17 amino acids. Trimming at V came to 5 bases and at J to 0 bases, leaving 7 bases not matched to a gene. Germline CDR1 and CDR2: SNHLY and FYNNEI. CDR3: CASSNRDRGRSNYGYTF. DNA of the CDR3: TGTGCCAGCAGTAACCGGGACAGGGGGCGATCTAACTATGGCTACACCTTC.

This clonotype was detected once. A much larger clonotype is one base distant, so this may be a read error. V gene TRBV6-2 or TRBV6-3 combines with J gene TRBJ2-4; no clear D. The CDR3 totals 14 residues. V was clipped by 7 bases and J by 3 bases, with 13 bases between them. Germline CDR1 MNHEY, CDR2 SVGEGT. The CDR3 protein is CASTDGFHKNIQYF. CDR3 nucleotides: TGTGCCAGCACAGACGGCTTCCACAAAAACATTCAGTACTTC.